This TCR beta chain emerged from a study of Ad26.COV2.S vaccination and SARS-CoV-2 variants. Study-wide background: A COV1001 Ad26.COV2.S trial-arm participant provided the sample. Study-wide results and caveats: Quantification of TCR breadth and depth may have yielded underestimates of total T cell responses.

Clones were read by immunoSEQ multiplex PCR, and TCRdb kept only the in-frame ones, dropping some. The sample has hundreds of thousands of clones, around 90% seen once. As for treatment: over 15 received Ad26.COV2.S at low or high dose, single or two shots; several received placebo; per-sample allocation not given. On day 63 after the first injection, vaccine and placebo recipients gave samples. The administered vaccine (an Ad26 vector) expressed Wuhan-strain SARS-CoV-2 spike. V shed 8 bases and J 6 bases; nucleotides not matched to a gene: 7. Germline CDR1 is LNHDA and CDR2 is SQIVND (reference sequence). This CDR3 is 16 amino acids long. About this clone itself: Its target is unknown.

This material consisted of peripheral blood, taken in a trial of Ad26.COV2.S vaccine versus placebo. The chain joins TRBV19 to TRBJ2-2, with 15 nucleotides matching TRBD2. The source is a person aged 18-65 years who received the Ad26.COV2.S COVID-19 vaccine or a placebo. CDR3 bases: TGTGCCAGTTCGGGACTAGCGGGAGGAAGTGCCGGGGAGCTGTTTTTT. Its translation: CASSGLAGGSAGELFF.